These T cell receptor beta chains were read from a single sample in a study of Ad26.COV2.S vaccination and SARS-CoV-2 variants. The data were produced by immunoSEQ multiplex PCR, yet TCRdb's version contains in-frame clones alone and is incomplete. The sample shows 300,000 to 400,000 clones, about 87% of them seen only once. Sequences were derived from peripheral blood, sampled in a trial of Ad26.COV2.S vaccine versus placebo. The receptors shown here come from a person between 18 and 59 years old who received the Ad26.COV2.S COVID-19 vaccine or a placebo. CDR3s include the opening cysteine and the closing phenylalanine or tryptophan. Each record gives: D gene, V gene, clone size, J gene, CDR3 DNA, CDR3 protein. The D gene is left open where the match is weak. Size tells how often a clone was seen (once, few, many) or the class of an expanded clone, and some rows leave it out.

D: NA
V: TRBV19
size: NA
J: TRBJ2-7
DNA: TGTGCCAGTAGTTCCTTGGCAGAGCAGTACTTC
CDR3: CASSSLAEQYF

D: NA
V: TRBV19
size: NA
J: TRBJ1-1
DNA: TGTGCCAGTAACAGGAACACTGAAGCTTTCTTT
CDR3: CASNRNTEAFF

D: NA
V: TRBV18
size: NA
J: TRBJ2-3
DNA: TGTGCCAGCTCACCAGAGGGCACAGCAGATACGCAGTATTTT
CDR3: CASSPEGTADTQYF

D: NA
V: TRBV7-6
size: NA
J: TRBJ1-4
DNA: TGTGCCAGCAGCTTAGCGACGGCAACTAATGAAAAACTGTTTTTT
CDR3: CASSLATATNEKLFF

D: TRBD2
V: TRBV28
size: once
J: TRBJ2-7
DNA: TGTGCCAGCAGTTTACGCGGACTAGCGTTGGAGCAGTACTTC
CDR3: CASSLRGLALEQYF

D: TRBD1
V: TRBV24-1
size: NA
J: TRBJ1-5
DNA: TGTGCCACCAGTGACCGGACAGGGTTGACGCCCCAGCATTTT
CDR3: CATSDRTGLTPQHF

D: TRBD2
V: TRBV10-3
size: NA
J: TRBJ2-1
DNA: TGTGCCATCCGTCTGCGGGAGAGCAATGAGCAGTTCTTC
CDR3: CAIRLRESNEQFF

D: NA
V: TRBV15
size: once
J: TRBJ1-1
DNA: TGTGCCACCAGCAGACGACGAACAAGTGAAGCTTTCTTT
CDR3: CATSRRRTSEAFF

D: TRBD1
V: TRBV10-3
size: NA
J: TRBJ1-5
DNA: TGTGCCACCTCCGGACAGGGCGATAATCAGCCCCAGCATTTT
CDR3: CATSGQGDNQPQHF

D: NA
V: TRBV30
size: NA
J: TRBJ1-6
DNA: TGTGCCGGACACAGGTCATCCTATAATTCACCCCTCCACTTT
CDR3: CAGHRSSYNSPLHF

D: TRBD1
V: TRBV7-3
size: NA
J: TRBJ2-2
DNA: TGTGCCAGCAGCCCAGGGGGTACTACCGGGGAGCTGTTTTTT
CDR3: CASSPGGTTGELFF

D: NA
V: TRBV9
size: once
J: TRBJ1-3
DNA: TGTGCCAGCAGCGTAGACTCCGGACGGGCTGGAAACACCATATATTTT
CDR3: CASSVDSGRAGNTIYF

D: NA
V: TRBV3-1/TRBV3-2
size: NA
J: TRBJ1-6
DNA: TGTGCCAGCAGCCAAGTAAATTCACCCCTCCACTTT
CDR3: CASSQVNSPLHF

D: TRBD2
V: TRBV7-3
size: NA
J: TRBJ2-7
DNA: TGTGCCAGCAGCGCCTACAGGGAGATGGAGCGGGAGAGCTCCTACGAGCAGTACTTC
CDR3: CASSAYREMERESSYEQYF

D: TRBD1
V: TRBV7-8
size: NA
J: TRBJ2-1
DNA: TGTGCCAGCAGCTTAGGACAGGGGGCCTTCAATGAGCAGTTCTTC
CDR3: CASSLGQGAFNEQFF

D: NA
V: TRBV3-1/TRBV3-2
size: NA
J: TRBJ1-1
DNA: TGTGCCAGCAGCCTACTTGGGGGATACACTGAAGCTTTCTTT
CDR3: CASSLLGGYTEAFF

D: NA
V: TRBV6-5
size: NA
J: TRBJ1-2
DNA: TGTGCCAGCAGTTACTCGTACACAGCAGATGGCTACACCTTC
CDR3: CASSYSYTADGYTF

D: TRBD1
V: TRBV15
size: NA
J: TRBJ1-4
DNA: TGTGCCACCAGCAGCCCGACAGGGGGCGATGAAAAACTGTTTTTT
CDR3: CATSSPTGGDEKLFF

D: TRBD2
V: TRBV7-3
size: once
J: TRBJ2-1
DNA: TGTGCCAGCAGATCACGCCCTAGCGGGAGGGAACACTACAATGAGCAGTTCTTC
CDR3: CASRSRPSGREHYNEQFF

D: TRBD2
V: TRBV30
size: NA
J: TRBJ2-1
DNA: TGTGCCTGGAACGCAGGGACTAACAATGAGCAGTTCTTC
CDR3: CAWNAGTNNEQFF

D: NA
V: TRBV7-8
size: NA
J: TRBJ1-3
DNA: TGTGCCAGCAGCTTAAGCGGGGCCTCTGGAAACACCATATATTTT
CDR3: CASSLSGASGNTIYF

D: TRBD2
V: TRBV5-4
size: NA
J: TRBJ2-5
DNA: TGTGCCAGCAGCTTGCCGGGACTAGCGGGGAAAGAGACCCAGTACTTC
CDR3: CASSLPGLAGKETQYF

D: NA
V: TRBV5-1
size: NA
J: TRBJ1-1
DNA: TGCGCCAGCAGCTTGAACCCCGGGGTGACTGAAGCTTTCTTT
CDR3: CASSLNPGVTEAFF

D: NA
V: TRBV7-3
size: NA
J: TRBJ1-1
DNA: TGTGCCAGCAGCTTAACGGACAGAGGCACTGAAGCTTTCTTT
CDR3: CASSLTDRGTEAFF

D: TRBD1
V: TRBV6-2/TRBV6-3
size: NA
J: TRBJ1-5
DNA: TGTGCCAGCAGTTACTCAGGGGGCGCATACAATCAGCCCCAGCATTTT
CDR3: CASSYSGGAYNQPQHF

D: NA
V: TRBV18
size: NA
J: TRBJ2-6
DNA: TGTGCCAGCTCACCTGGACAGACAAGCTCTGGGGCCAACGTCCTGACTTTC
CDR3: CASSPGQTSSGANVLTF

D: NA
V: TRBV6-6
size: NA
J: TRBJ1-1
DNA: TGTGCCAGTGGAGGCGGGGCGGCCACTGAAGCTTTCTTT
CDR3: CASGGGAATEAFF

D: NA
V: TRBV11-2
size: NA
J: TRBJ1-1
DNA: TGTGCCAGCAGCTTAGTTTACCTGAACACTGAAGCTTTCTTT
CDR3: CASSLVYLNTEAFF

D: TRBD1
V: TRBV7-9
size: few
J: TRBJ2-7
DNA: TGTGCCAGCAGCGCCGACAGGGGGTCCTCCTACGAGCAGTACTTC
CDR3: CASSADRGSSYEQYF

D: NA
V: TRBV5-4
size: NA
J: TRBJ2-1
DNA: TGTGCCAGCAGCGGGGGTTTTACCTACAATGAGCAGTTCTTC
CDR3: CASSGGFTYNEQFF

D: NA
V: TRBV30
size: NA
J: TRBJ1-2
DNA: TGTGCCTGGAGTATAGGGGGGTCTTACGGGGGCTACACCTTC
CDR3: CAWSIGGSYGGYTF

D: NA
V: TRBV30
size: NA
J: TRBJ2-5
DNA: TGTGCCTGGAGTGTACAGAACCAGGAGGGAGAGACCCAGTACTTC
CDR3: CAWSVQNQEGETQYF

D: TRBD2
V: TRBV7-6
size: NA
J: TRBJ2-1
DNA: TGTGCCAGCAGCTTAGGCTTTAGCGGGAGGGCGAATGAGCAGTTCTTC
CDR3: CASSLGFSGRANEQFF

D: TRBD1
V: TRBV5-1
size: once
J: TRBJ1-1
DNA: TGCGCCAGCAGCGTCCAGGGGGGGACGAACACTGAAGCTTTCTTT
CDR3: CASSVQGGTNTEAFF

D: NA
V: TRBV7-2
size: NA
J: TRBJ1-1
DNA: TGTGCCAGCAGCTGGGGGGGGATGAACACTGAAGCTTTCTTT
CDR3: CASSWGGMNTEAFF

D: TRBD2
V: TRBV3-1/TRBV3-2
size: NA
J: TRBJ2-7
DNA: TGTGCCAGCAGTGCCGGGACTAGGGGAGAGCAGTACTTC
CDR3: CASSAGTRGEQYF

D: TRBD1
V: TRBV19
size: NA
J: TRBJ1-1
DNA: TGTGCCAGTAGCATGGGACAGGGGAACACTGAAGCTTTCTTT
CDR3: CASSMGQGNTEAFF

D: TRBD1
V: TRBV15
size: NA
J: TRBJ2-7
DNA: TGTGCCACCAGCAAAAGACGGGACAGACCTTACGAGCAGTACTTC
CDR3: CATSKRRDRPYEQYF

D: TRBD2
V: TRBV28
size: NA
J: TRBJ2-2
DNA: TGTGCCAGCAGCACTAGCGGGAGGGCCCTCGGGGAGCTGTTTTTT
CDR3: CASSTSGRALGELFF

D: NA
V: TRBV12-5
size: NA
J: TRBJ2-2
DNA: TGTGCTAGTGGTTTGTTCGGGCAGGCGGGCACCGGGGAGCTGTTTTTT
CDR3: CASGLFGQAGTGELFF